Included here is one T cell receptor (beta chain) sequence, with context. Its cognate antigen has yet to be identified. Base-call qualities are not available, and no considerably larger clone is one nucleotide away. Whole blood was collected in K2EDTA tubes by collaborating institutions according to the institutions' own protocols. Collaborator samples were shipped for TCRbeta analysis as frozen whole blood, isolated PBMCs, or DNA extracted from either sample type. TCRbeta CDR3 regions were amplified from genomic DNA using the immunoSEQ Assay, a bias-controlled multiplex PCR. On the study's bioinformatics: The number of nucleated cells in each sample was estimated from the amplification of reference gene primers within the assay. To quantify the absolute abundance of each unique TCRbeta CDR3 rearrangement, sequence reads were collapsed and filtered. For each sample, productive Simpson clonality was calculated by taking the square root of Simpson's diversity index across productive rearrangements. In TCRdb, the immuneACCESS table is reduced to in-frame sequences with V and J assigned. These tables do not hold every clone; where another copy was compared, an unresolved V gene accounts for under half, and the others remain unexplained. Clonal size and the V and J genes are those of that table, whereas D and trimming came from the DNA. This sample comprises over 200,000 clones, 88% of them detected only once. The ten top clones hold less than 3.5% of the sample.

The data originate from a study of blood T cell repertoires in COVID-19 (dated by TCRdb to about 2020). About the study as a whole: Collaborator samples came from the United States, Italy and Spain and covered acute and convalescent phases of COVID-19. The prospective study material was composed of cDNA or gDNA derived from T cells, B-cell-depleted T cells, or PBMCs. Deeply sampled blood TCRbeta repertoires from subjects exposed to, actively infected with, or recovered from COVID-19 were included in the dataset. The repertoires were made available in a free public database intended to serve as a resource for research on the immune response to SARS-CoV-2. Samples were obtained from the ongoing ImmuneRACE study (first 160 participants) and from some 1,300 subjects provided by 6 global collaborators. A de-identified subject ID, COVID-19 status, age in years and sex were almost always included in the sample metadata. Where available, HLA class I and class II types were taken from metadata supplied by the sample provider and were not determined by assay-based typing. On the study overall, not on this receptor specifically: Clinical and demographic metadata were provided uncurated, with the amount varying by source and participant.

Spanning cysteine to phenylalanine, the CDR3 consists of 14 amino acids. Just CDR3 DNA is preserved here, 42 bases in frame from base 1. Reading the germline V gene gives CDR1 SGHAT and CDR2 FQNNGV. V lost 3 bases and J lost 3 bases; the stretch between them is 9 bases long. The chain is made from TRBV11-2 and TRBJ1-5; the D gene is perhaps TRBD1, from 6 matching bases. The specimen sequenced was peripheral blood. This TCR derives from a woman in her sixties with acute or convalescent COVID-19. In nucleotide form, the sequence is TGTGCCAGCAGCTTTTCAGGGGTCAATCAGCCCCAGCATTTT. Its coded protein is CASSFSGVNQPQHF.